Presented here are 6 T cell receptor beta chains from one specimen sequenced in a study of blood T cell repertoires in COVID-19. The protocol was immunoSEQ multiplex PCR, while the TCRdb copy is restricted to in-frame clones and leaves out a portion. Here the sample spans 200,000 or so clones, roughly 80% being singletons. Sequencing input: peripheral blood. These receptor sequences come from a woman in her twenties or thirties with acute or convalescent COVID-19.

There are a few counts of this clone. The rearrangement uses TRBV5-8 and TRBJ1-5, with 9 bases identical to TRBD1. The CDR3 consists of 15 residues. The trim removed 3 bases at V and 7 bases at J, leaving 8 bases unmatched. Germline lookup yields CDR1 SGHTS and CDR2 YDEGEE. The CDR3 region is CASSSLTGGFQPQHF. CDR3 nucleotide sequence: TGTGCCAGCAGCTCGCTGACAGGGGGATTCCAGCCCCAGCATTTT.

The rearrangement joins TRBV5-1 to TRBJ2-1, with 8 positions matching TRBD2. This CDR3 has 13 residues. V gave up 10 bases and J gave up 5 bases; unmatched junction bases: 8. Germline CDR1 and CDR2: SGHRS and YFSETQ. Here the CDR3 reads CASRRGANNEQFF. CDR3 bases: TGCGCCTCGAGGCGGGGGGCAAACAATGAGCAGTTCTTC.

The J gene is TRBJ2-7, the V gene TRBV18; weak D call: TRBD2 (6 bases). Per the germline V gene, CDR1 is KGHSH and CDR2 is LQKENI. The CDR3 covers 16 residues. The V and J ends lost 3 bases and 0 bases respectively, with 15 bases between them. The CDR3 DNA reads TGTGCCAGCTCACCCGGGATAGGAGGGATCTCCTACGAGCAGTACTTC. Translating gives CASSPGIGGISYEQYF.

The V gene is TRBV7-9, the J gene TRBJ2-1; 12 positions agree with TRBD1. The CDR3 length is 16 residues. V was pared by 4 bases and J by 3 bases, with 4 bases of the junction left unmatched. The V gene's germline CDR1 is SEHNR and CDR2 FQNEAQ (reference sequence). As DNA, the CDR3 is TGTGCCAGCAGCTCGGGACAGGGGGCGCGCTACAATGAGCAGTTCTTC. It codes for CASSSGQGARYNEQFF. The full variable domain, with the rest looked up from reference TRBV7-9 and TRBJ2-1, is DTGVSQNPRHKITKRGQNVTFRCDPISEHNRLYWYRQTLGQGPEFLTYFQNEAQLEKSRLLSDRFSAERPKGSFSTLEIQRTEQGDSAMYLCASSSGQGARYNEQFFGPGTRLTVL.

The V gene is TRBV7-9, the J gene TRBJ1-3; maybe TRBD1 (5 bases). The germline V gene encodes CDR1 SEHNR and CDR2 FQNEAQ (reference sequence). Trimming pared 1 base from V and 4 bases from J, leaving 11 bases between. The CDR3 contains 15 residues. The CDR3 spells CASSLVQGTGNTIYF. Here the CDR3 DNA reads TGTGCCAGCAGCTTAGTGCAGGGAACGGGAAACACCATATATTTT.

CDR3 DNA sequence: TGTGCCAGTAGGCCCTTCGACAGGGGGGTCAACACCGGGGAGCTGTTTTTT. This translates into CASRPFDRGVNTGELFF. The V call is TRBV19, the J call TRBJ2-2; 9 positions match TRBD1. The germline V gene encodes CDR1 LNHDA and CDR2 SQIVND (reference sequence). V dropped 6 bases and J dropped 2; count of bases not matched to a gene: 10. The CDR3 extends over 17 amino acids.